A selection of T cell receptor beta chains follows, all from one sample in a study of graft-versus-host responses after intestinal transplantation. Data came from immunoSEQ multiplex PCR; TCRdb stores just in-frame clones and leaves some out. The table shows tens of thousands of clones, with 90% to 95% occurring only once. These receptors' antigens are unknown. Specimen: unstimulated CD8+ T cells sorted from spleen or lymph node cells, collected before intestinal transplant. These receptors were obtained from a human donor who received an intestinal transplant. CDR3s leave out the opening cysteine and the closing phenylalanine or tryptophan.

v_call	j_call	cdr3_aa
TRBV4-1	TRBJ1-1	ASSSTPGNTEAF
TRBV28	TRBJ2-7	ASSDARGLGYEQY
TRBV27	TRBJ2-7	ASSSGPYEQY
TRBV4-1	TRBJ2-5	ASSQVGLAGQETQY
TRBV7-2	TRBJ2-3	ASSLFQGGTDTQY
TRBV19	TRBJ2-7	ASSIGLGQLYEQY
TRBV19	TRBJ1-1	ASSMNRVLTEAF
TRBV6-5	TRBJ2-7	ASREGTETSYEQY
TRBV5-6	TRBJ2-7	ASSFSGEQY
TRBV5-1	TRBJ1-6	ASSLGGQGGAPLH
TRBV11-1	TRBJ1-5	ASSLALRAHQPQH
TRBV6-6	TRBJ1-2	ASRPTGLGYGYT
TRBV5-1	TRBJ1-1	ASSFFDRNTEAF
TRBV4-1	TRBJ2-5	ASSQDGLSGGLY
TRBV5-1	TRBJ2-5	ASSLYGGTETQY
TRBV30	TRBJ1-1	AWTGEWVTEAF
TRBV11-3	TRBJ2-7	ASSPRLAGSYEQY
TRBV6-5	TRBJ1-4	ASNPTGFNEKLF
TRBV10-3	TRBJ2-7	AISPNSYEQY
TRBV7-9	TRBJ2-7	ASSLASGNPTYEQY
TRBV11-2	TRBJ2-7	ASSLSSLAGTHYEQY
TRBV7-9	TRBJ2-5	ASSLPDRQETQY
TRBV30	TRBJ1-1	AWSPLGAYTEAF
TRBV29-1	TRBJ2-1	SVDRAATNEQF
TRBV4-3	TRBJ2-5	ASSQDWGVWETQY
TRBV5-1	TRBJ2-5	ASSLALAGGPHKETQY
TRBV19	TRBJ1-1	ATRDKGVNTEAF
TRBV11-1	TRBJ1-5	ASSKTGGNQPQH
TRBV6-5	TRBJ2-3	ASSAGGTRTDTQY
TRBV2	TRBJ2-1	ASRRRIDEQF
TRBV4-1	TRBJ1-3	ASSQDLGNTIY
TRBV21-1	TRBJ2-1	ASSSRSGRVNEQF
TRBV19	TRBJ2-7	ASSIGGASEQY
TRBV30	TRBJ1-5	AWSVFPSQPQH
TRBV6-1	TRBJ1-5	ASSEGYSNQPQH
TRBV6-5	TRBJ2-5	ASSYGTSGAQETQY
TRBV9	TRBJ2-1	ASSQPGGPYNEQF
TRBV6-6	TRBJ1-1	ASSYEGRGF
TRBV13	TRBJ2-7	ASSPGLPYEQY
TRBV27	TRBJ2-7	ASSRLAESSYEQY
TRBV2	TRBJ1-1	ASSDVRAGVMNTEAF
TRBV30	TRBJ1-2	AWGGVGYT
TRBV6-1	TRBJ2-7	ASSEGQIYGIYEQY
TRBV27	TRBJ2-2	ASSTGVNTGELF
TRBV5-6	TRBJ2-7	ASSFSGRAYEQY